This TCR beta chain was sequenced in a study of OX40 agonist ivuxolimab in advanced cancers. General observations from the study: More expanded clones were found, on average, in CD8+ than in CD4+ T cells.

As concerns this clone: As yet, its antigen is unknown.

Assay used: immunoSEQ multiplex PCR; TCRdb lists only in-frame clones, some missing. The sample lists 70,000 or so clones, about 80% occurring once. The clonotype originates from an adult with an advanced solid tumor such as melanoma, head and neck, liver or kidney cancer. Sequences were derived from CD4+ or CD8+ T cells sorted from blood, sampled in a trial of the OX40 agonist ivuxolimab.

CDR3 coding DNA: TGTGCCACCAGCAGAGATCTCGGGATAGCGGGGGTAGCAGGTAGCACATACCTCTACAATGAGCAGTTCTTC. This translates into CATSRDLGIAGVAGSTYLYNEQFF. The chain carries TRBV15 and TRBJ2-1; 9 bases align to TRBD2. V gave up 0 bases and J gave up 3 bases; unmatched junction bases: 27. The CDR3 is 24 residues long. Germline CDR1 is LNHNV and CDR2 is YYDKDF (reference sequence).